Sequencing of this T cell receptor (beta chain) was carried out in a study of molecular identifiers for immune sequencing clone quantification. Study results and limitations: Spiked Jurkat TCR RNA equivalent to one cell was reportedly detectable in 800,000 to 1,000,000 naive cells.

Notes on this clonotype: Its matching antigen is unknown. At one end the junction does not follow the germline gene, possibly because of a read error.

With listed TCR primers and previously described methods, bulk TCR libraries were prepared. TCRdb called the PCR reads again in MiXCR, with one record for every CDR3 protein. In the table there are hundreds of thousands of distinct CDR3 sequences, just under 20% of which are singletons. The origin of this receptor is a human donor in good health. Some libraries in this study had Jurkat cell RNA spiked in. The sample taken for sequencing was naive CD8+ T cells from blood, with Jurkat cell RNA spiked in. Sample subset: FACS-sorted CD8+CD4-CCR7+CD45RA+ naive T cells.

CDR3 amino acids: CAYGTGPYEQCF. CDR3 nucleotides: TGTGCCTACGGGACAGGGCCCTACGAGCAGTGCTTC. The chain recombines TRBV30 with TRBJ2-7, with TRBD1 identical over 9 bases. Germline V gene data show CDR1 as GTSNPN and CDR2 as SVGIG (reference sequence). CDR3 length equals 12 residues.